These 31 T cell receptor beta chains originate from one sample sequenced in a study of molecular identifiers for immune sequencing clone quantification. TCRdb itself ran the PCR reads through MiXCR, one entry per CDR3 protein. Among roughly 10,000 distinct CDR3 sequences listed, 20% to 25% were seen once. Sequenced input: naive CD8+ T cells from blood, with Jurkat cell RNA spiked in. The subset denotes: FACS-sorted CD8+CD4-CCR7+CD45RA+ naive T cells. These receptors were obtained from a human donor in good health. Some libraries in this study had Jurkat cell RNA spiked in.

Concerning this clonotype: One end of the junction varies from germline; a read error may be responsible. V and J are TRBV9 and TRBJ2-3; D unresolved. The germline V gene has CDR1 SGDLS and CDR2 YYNGEE. The CDR3 has 17 residues. The CDR3 is CARSPPYRAPSGDTQYF. The CDR3 DNA follows: TGTGCCCGCAGCCCCCCATACCGGGCTCCATCCGGGGATACGCAGTATTTT.

Concerning this clonotype itself: Just one base apart from a much larger clone, this may be a read error. The gene calls are TRBV12-3 or TRBV12-4 and TRBJ2-3; D could derive from TRBD1 or TRBD2 (5 bases each). Trimming cost V 5 bases and J 4 bases, with 19 bases left between them. This CDR3 contains 16 residues. The CDR3 coding sequence is TGTGCCAGCAGTACTTTGGGGGTTTTAGGCTCAGATACGCAGTATTTT. Translating gives CASSTLGVLGSDTQYF.

The chain recombines TRBV20-1 with TRBJ2-5; no reliable D call. V lost 3 bases and J 2 bases, leaving 19 bases between the germline ends. This CDR3 spans 16 amino acids. Germline V CDR1 and CDR2: DFQATT, SNEGSKA (reference sequence). DNA of the CDR3: TGCAGTGCTAGGCGGCACTCGTGGGCGAAGCAAGAGACCCAGTACTTC. Its translation is CSARRHSWAKQETQYF.

Sample share makes this clonotype medium-sized. The rearrangement joins TRBV11-2 to TRBJ2-4; TRBD1 matches at 9 bases. CDR3 size: 13 residues. J gave up 3 bases and V 6 bases, and 0 bases lay outside the gene matches. Germline lookup yields CDR1 SGHAT and CDR2 FQNNGV. The CDR3 region is CASRGQGKNIQYF. The CDR3 DNA reads TGTGCCAGCAGGGGACAGGGCAAAAACATTCAGTACTTC. Supplemented by reference TRBV11-2 and TRBJ2-4, the full variable domain reads EAGVAQSPRYKIIEKRQSVAFWCNPISGHATLYWYQQILGQGPKLLIQFQNNGVVDDSQLPKDRFSAERLKGVDSTLKIQPAKLEDSAVYLCASRGQGKNIQYFGAGTRLSVL.

This clonotype counts as medium-sized (0.01 to 0.1%). The chain recombines TRBV19 with TRBJ2-3; D is uncertain. The germline V and J ends were trimmed by 1 base and 0 bases, with 11 bases remaining between them. CDR3 length: 16 amino acids. Germline V gene lookup returns CDR1 LNHDA and CDR2 SQIVND (reference sequence). The CDR3 bases are TGTGCCAGTAGTATAGGGGTCAGGAAGAGCACAGATACGCAGTATTTT. Its translation: CASSIGVRKSTDTQYF.

Of note for this clonotype: A much bigger clone sits one base away, suggesting this may be a read error. As the CDR3 is not closed by the conserved phenylalanine or tryptophan, this likely results from a read error. The chain combines TRBV20-1 with TRBJ2-5; no definite D call. V was trimmed by 0 bases and J by 0 bases, leaving 8 bases between them. The CDR3 is made up of 14 amino acids. Germline CDR1 reads DFQATT; CDR2 reads SNEGSKA (reference sequence). This CDR3 is CSARDGPYQETQYC. The CDR3 DNA is TGCAGTGCTAGAGATGGGCCCTACCAAGAGACCCAGTACTGC.

There are a few counts of this clonotype. A read error may explain this, as a much larger clone is one base away. The rearrangement joins TRBV11-2 to TRBJ2-1, with D perhaps TRBD1 or TRBD2 (5 bases each). Trimming shortened V by 0 bases and J by 0 bases, and 12 bases separated the two germline ends. The V gene's germline CDR1 is SGHAT and CDR2 FQNNGV. The CDR3 totals 17 residues. For the CDR3, the DNA is TGTGCCAGCAGCTTAGACGTGGGACGGGTCTCCTACAATGAGCAGTTCTTC. Amino acid sequence: CASSLDVGRVSYNEQFF.

This clonotype was seen many times. This chain joins TRBV6-5 and TRBJ2-2, with D unresolved. This CDR3 is 15 amino acids long. V was clipped by 2 bases and J by 1 base, with 8 bases between them. The germline CDR1 and CDR2 sequences are MNHEY and SVGAGI. CDR3 DNA: TGTGCCAGCAGTTACCTGGACGGGAACACCGGGGAGCTGTTTTTT. Translated: CASSYLDGNTGELFF.

For this clonotype: At one end, the junction sequence differs from germline, possibly due to a read error. The rearrangement joins TRBV28 to TRBJ2-7; D possibly corresponds to TRBD2 (5 bases). The CDR3 is 13 residues long. Germline loops: CDR1 MDHEN, CDR2 SYDVKM. CDR3 protein: CASSSGLGGEQYF. CDR3 sequence (DNA): TGTGCTAGCAGTTCCGGTCTAGGAGGCGAGCAGTACTTC.

The V call is TRBV7-4, the J call TRBJ2-1, with 7 positions matching TRBD2. Trimming cost V 4 bases and J 9 bases; bases outside gene matches: 12. The CDR3 has 15 residues. Germline V gene lookup returns CDR1 SGHVT and CDR2 SQSDAQ. CDR3 sequence reads: CASSSWGGNYAEQFF. DNA for the CDR3: TGTGCCAGCAGCTCCTGGGGGGGTAACTATGCTGAGCAGTTCTTC.

Notes on this clonotype: At one of its ends the junction is not consistent with the germline gene, which may arise from a read error. The chain employs TRBV27 and TRBJ1-5; possibly TRBD1 for D (6 bases). The germline V gene encodes CDR1 MNHEY and CDR2 SMNVEV (reference sequence). The CDR3 totals 19 residues. CDR3 region: CTSSPQQGHINITNQPQHF. CDR3 DNA sequence: TGTACCAGCAGTCCACAACAGGGACACATTAACATCACCAATCAGCCCCAGCATTTT.

On this clonotype: A read error may explain this, as a much larger clone is one base away. J is TRBJ2-5 and V is TRBV7-6; D is unresolved. The CDR3 loop spans 13 amino acids. Germline V gives CDR1 SGHVS, CDR2 FNYEAQ. The germline V and J ends were trimmed by 1 base and 9 bases, with 12 bases remaining between them. The CDR3 DNA is TGTGCCAGCAGCTTAGTTTCTTCCAAGCCCCAGTACTTC. This encodes CASSLVSSKPQYF.

This clonotype ranks as medium-sized. The chain links TRBV12-3 or TRBV12-4 to TRBJ2-2, with TRBD1 matching over 9 bases. The CDR3 extends over 20 amino acids. The V and J ends lost 3 bases and 6 bases, in that order; junction bases with no gene match: 20. Here the CDR3 DNA reads TGTGCCAGCAGTTTTTGGGGGGCCGGAAAACAGGGGGCACATGCCGGGGAGCTGTTTTTT. Amino acids: CASSFWGAGKQGAHAGELFF.

This clonotype turned up a few times. The V and J genes are TRBV20-1 and TRBJ1-5; D is uncertain. This CDR3 has 15 amino acids. Trimming removed 0 bases at V and 7 bases at J, with 16 bases between. CDR1 and CDR2 (germline): DFQATT, SNEGSKA (reference sequence). The CDR3 bases are TGCAGTGCTAGAGAGTACAGCGCAGATGGACAGCCCCAGCATTTT. Its translation: CSAREYSADGQPQHF.

On this clonotype itself: A much larger clone sits a single nucleotide away, making a read error possible. The rearrangement uses TRBV7-6 and TRBJ2-7, with 8 positions matching TRBD1. The V gene's germline CDR1 is SGHVS and CDR2 FNYEAQ. CDR3 length equals 13 residues. V lost 3 bases, J lost 5 bases, and 3 bases stayed unmatched. The CDR3 protein is CASSLGQENEQYF. DNA for the CDR3: TGTGCCAGCAGCTTGGGACAGGAAAACGAGCAGTACTTC.

The sample holds many counts of this clonotype. The chain employs TRBV3-1 and TRBJ2-3; 11 bases line up with TRBD2. The V gene's germline CDR1 is LGHDT and CDR2 YNNKEL (reference sequence). This CDR3 comprises 16 residues. After removal of 1 base from V and 6 bases from J, the junction contained 6 bases not matched to a gene. DNA of the CDR3: TGTGCCAGCAGCCAAGTCGCTAGCGGGAGGTCGGATACGCAGTATTTT. Protein: CASSQVASGRSDTQYF.

Ten or more counts support this clonotype. This chain connects TRBV7-9 to TRBJ1-5, with D maybe TRBD1 (5 bases). The germline V and J ends were trimmed by 5 bases and 5 bases, with 10 bases remaining between them. CDR1 and CDR2 from the germline V gene are SEHNR and FQNEAQ (reference sequence). This CDR3 is built from 13 residues. CDR3 loop: CASSADSYQPQHF. In DNA form, the CDR3 reads TGTGCCAGCAGCGCCGACAGCTATCAGCCCCAGCATTTT.

Within the sample, this clonotype is medium-sized. The chain combines TRBV19 with TRBJ1-6; no reliable D call. Germline CDR1 reads LNHDA; CDR2 reads SQIVND (reference sequence). The CDR3 is 14 residues long. Trimming cost V 8 bases and J 4 bases, with 12 bases left between them. CDR3 coding DNA: TGTGCCAGTGGTGCGGGTACATATAATTCACCCCTCCACTTT. Encoded protein: CASGAGTYNSPLHF.

The V call is TRBV7-2, the J call TRBJ2-3, with 12 bases lining up with TRBD2. The CDR3 length is 17 residues. V gave up 3 bases and J gave up 2 bases; unmatched junction bases: 6. CDR1 is SGHTA, CDR2 FQGNSA, per germline. CDR3 nucleotide sequence: TGTGCCAGCAGCTTGGGGGGACTAGCGGGTTACACAGATACGCAGTATTTT. Translation: CASSLGGLAGYTDTQYF.

This clonotype has a handful of counts. The chain joins TRBV15 to TRBJ2-1, with a tentative D call TRBD2 (6 bases). V lost 1 base, J lost 4 bases, and 14 bases lay in between. Germline lookup yields CDR1 LNHNV and CDR2 YYDKDF (reference sequence). This CDR3 contains 16 residues. CDR3 in amino acids: CATSRGAASEYNEQFF. In nucleotides, the CDR3 is TGTGCCACCAGCAGAGGAGCGGCTAGCGAGTACAATGAGCAGTTCTTC.

Remarks on this clonotype: A read error may explain this, as a much larger clone is one base away. The V call is TRBV12-3 or TRBV12-4, the J call TRBJ1-2; D possibly corresponds to TRBD1 (6 bases). There are 14 residues in the CDR3. CDR3 region: CASSFGGRGYGCTF. CDR3 DNA sequence: TGTGCCAGCAGTTTCGGGGGGCGCGGCTATGGCTGCACCTTC.

With regard to this clonotype: A clone one base away is much larger, so this may be a read error. CDR3 sequence reads: CSACPSYEQYF. The CDR3 nucleotides read TGCAGTGCTTGCCCCTCCTACGAGCAGTACTTC. The chain couples TRBV20-1 to TRBJ2-7; D unresolved. Per germline, CDR1 DFQATT and CDR2 SNEGSKA (reference sequence). This CDR3 has 11 amino acids. Trimming took off 5 bases at V and 0 bases at J, with 5 bases between the two ends.

This clonotype occurred many times. The rearrangement links TRBV13 to TRBJ2-7; 8 bases align to TRBD2. Germline CDR1 reads PRHDT; CDR2 reads FYEKMQ (reference sequence). The CDR3 length is 14 residues. The junction had 7 bases not matched to a gene; V was cut back by 5 bases and J by 4 bases. DNA of the CDR3: TGTGCCAGCAGCGATGGCAGCGGGGGTTACGAGCAGTACTTC. It yields the protein CASSDGSGGYEQYF.

With respect to this clonotype: This may be a read error, as it is one base from a much larger clone. The chain couples TRBV5-1 to TRBJ2-2; D may be TRBD2 (6 bases). The CDR3 totals 13 residues. Germline loops: CDR1 SGHRS, CDR2 YFSETQ. CDR3: CASSFTNTGGLFF. Written as DNA, the CDR3 is TGCGCCAGCAGCTTTACGAACACCGGGGGGCTGTTTTTT.

This clonotype was seen a handful of times. This chain links TRBV19 with TRBJ2-1; TRBD2 matches at 8 bases. The CDR3 is 15 residues long. V lost 3 bases to trimming and J lost 4 bases; unmatched junction nucleotides: 5. Germline values: CDR1 LNHDA, CDR2 SQIVND (reference sequence). The CDR3 reads CASSITSGEYNEQFF. The CDR3 bases are TGTGCCAGTAGTATCACTAGCGGAGAGTACAATGAGCAGTTCTTC.

Within the sample, this clonotype is medium-sized (0.01 to 0.1%). The CDR3 spells CASTSSSFNTEAFF. Written as DNA, the CDR3 is TGTGCCAGTACCTCCAGCAGCTTTAACACTGAAGCTTTCTTT. The J gene is TRBJ1-1, the V gene TRBV19; D unresolved. The CDR3 is 14 amino acids. V shed 7 bases and J shed 2 bases, with 14 bases lying between them. Germline loops: CDR1 LNHDA, CDR2 SQIVND (reference sequence).

The chain recombines TRBV7-9 with TRBJ1-1; possible D gene TRBD1, 5 bases. Trimming took 4 bases from V and 0 from J, leaving 18 bases between them. Germline V gene lookup returns CDR1 SEHNR and CDR2 FQNEAQ (reference sequence). The CDR3 totals 17 residues. The CDR3 DNA follows: TGTGCCAGCAGCTCGCCCCAGAACAGGTTCATGAACACTGAAGCTTTCTTT. Its protein is CASSSPQNRFMNTEAFF.

This chain connects TRBV12-3 or TRBV12-4 to TRBJ2-3; D is ambiguous. The CDR3 is 12 residues long. V lost 8 bases and J lost 4, with 10 bases in between. CDR3 sequence reads: CASGQVADTQYF. The CDR3 bases are TGTGCCAGCGGTCAGGTGGCAGATACGCAGTATTTT.

In its sample, this clonotype was seen many times. The chain is built from TRBV27 and TRBJ2-2, with D tentatively TRBD1 (7 bases). The CDR3 is 15 amino acids. V was pared by 6 bases and J by 6 bases, with 17 bases between. Looked up from germline, CDR1 is MNHEY and CDR2 is SMNVEV (reference sequence). The chain's CDR3 is CASRPGQGGAGELFF. As DNA, the CDR3 is TGTGCCAGCAGACCTGGGCAGGGGGGTGCCGGGGAGCTGTTTTTT.

The J gene is TRBJ2-3, the V gene TRBV6-2 or TRBV6-3; TRBD2 matches 11 bases. This CDR3 spans 16 amino acids. The germline V gene has CDR1 MNHEY and CDR2 SVGEGT. V shed 5 bases, J shed 4 bases, and the junction held 8 bases outside the gene matches. The CDR3 here is CASSPTSGGPPDTQYF. As DNA, the CDR3 is TGTGCCAGCAGTCCCACTAGCGGGGGCCCCCCAGATACGCAGTATTTT.

The rearrangement joins TRBV6-2 or TRBV6-3 to TRBJ2-1; possibly TRBD1 or TRBD2 for D (7 bases each). This CDR3 is built from 14 residues. V lost 2 bases and J lost 12, with 17 bases in between. The germline gives CDR1 MNHEY, CDR2 SVGEGT. The CDR3 sequence is CASSYGRASGGQFF. CDR3 bases: TGTGCCAGCAGTTACGGGAGGGCCTCAGGGGGGCAGTTCTTC.